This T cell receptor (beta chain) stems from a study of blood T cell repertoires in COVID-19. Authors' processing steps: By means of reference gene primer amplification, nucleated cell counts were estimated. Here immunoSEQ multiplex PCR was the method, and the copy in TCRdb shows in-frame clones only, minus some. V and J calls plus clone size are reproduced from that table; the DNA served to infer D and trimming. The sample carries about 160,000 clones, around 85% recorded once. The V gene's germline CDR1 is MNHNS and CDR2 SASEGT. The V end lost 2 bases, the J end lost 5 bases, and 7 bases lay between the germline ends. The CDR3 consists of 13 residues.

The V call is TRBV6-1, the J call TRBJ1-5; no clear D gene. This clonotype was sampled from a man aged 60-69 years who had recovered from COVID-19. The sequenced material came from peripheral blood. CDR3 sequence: CASSEQFDQPQHF. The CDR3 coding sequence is TGTGCCAGCAGTGAACAGTTTGATCAGCCCCAGCATTTT.